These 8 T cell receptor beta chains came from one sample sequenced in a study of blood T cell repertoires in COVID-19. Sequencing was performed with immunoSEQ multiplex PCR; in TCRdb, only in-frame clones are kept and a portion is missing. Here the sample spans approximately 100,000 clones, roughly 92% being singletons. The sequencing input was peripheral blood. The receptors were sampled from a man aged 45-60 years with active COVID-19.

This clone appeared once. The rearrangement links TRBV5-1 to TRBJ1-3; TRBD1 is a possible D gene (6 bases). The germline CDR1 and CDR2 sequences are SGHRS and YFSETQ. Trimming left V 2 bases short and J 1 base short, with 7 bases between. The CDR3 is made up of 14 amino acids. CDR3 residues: CASSLGGSGNTIYF. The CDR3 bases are TGCGCCAGCAGCTTAGGGGGATCTGGAAACACCATATATTTT. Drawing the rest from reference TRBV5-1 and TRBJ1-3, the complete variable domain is KAGVTQTPRYLIKTRGQQVTLSCSPISGHRSVSWYQQTPGQGLQFLFEYFSETQRNKGNFPGRFSGRQFSNSRSEMNVSTLELGDSALYLCASSLGGSGNTIYFGEGSWLTVV.

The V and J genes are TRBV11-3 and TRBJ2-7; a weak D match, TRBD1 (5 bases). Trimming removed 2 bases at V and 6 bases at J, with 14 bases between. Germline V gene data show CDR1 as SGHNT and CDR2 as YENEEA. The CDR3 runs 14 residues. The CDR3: CASSLSQGAGEQYF. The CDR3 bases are TGTGCCAGCAGCTTATCTCAGGGCGCCGGCGAGCAGTACTTC.

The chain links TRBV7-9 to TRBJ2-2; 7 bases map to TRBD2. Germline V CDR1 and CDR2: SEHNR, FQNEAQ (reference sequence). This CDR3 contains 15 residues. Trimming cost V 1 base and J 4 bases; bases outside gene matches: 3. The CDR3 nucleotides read TGTGCCAGCAGCTTAGACGGCGGGGGCACCGGGGAGCTGTTTTTT. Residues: CASSLDGGGTGELFF.

The CDR3 DNA follows: TGTGCCAGCAGTTTATCCGGGACAGGCCCCTACGAGCAGTACTTC. Translated: CASSLSGTGPYEQYF. The chain uses TRBV28 and TRBJ2-7; 8 bases line up with TRBD1. J was trimmed by 2 bases and V by 1 base; bases with no gene match: 4. In germline, CDR1 is MDHEN, CDR2 SYDVKM. The CDR3 is made up of 15 amino acids.

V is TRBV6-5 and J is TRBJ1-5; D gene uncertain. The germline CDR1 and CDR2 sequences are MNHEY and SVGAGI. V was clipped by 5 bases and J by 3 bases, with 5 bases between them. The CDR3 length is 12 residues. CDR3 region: CASSTLNQPQHF. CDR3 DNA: TGTGCCAGCAGTACTCTCAATCAGCCCCAGCATTTT.

CDR3 region: CASSLEGGYGYTF. The CDR3 coding sequence is TGTGCCAGCAGCTTAGAGGGAGGGTATGGCTACACCTTC. V is TRBV11-2 and J is TRBJ1-2, with D unclear. Germline CDR1 and CDR2: SGHAT and FQNNGV. The CDR3 spans 13 residues. V lost 0 bases and J 5 bases, leaving 7 bases between the germline ends.

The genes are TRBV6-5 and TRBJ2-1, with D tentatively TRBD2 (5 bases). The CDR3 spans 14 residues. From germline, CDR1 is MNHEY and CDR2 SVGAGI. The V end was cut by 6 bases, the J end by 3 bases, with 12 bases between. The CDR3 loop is CASRPDLGYNEQFF. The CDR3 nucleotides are TGTGCCAGCAGACCGGACTTAGGCTACAATGAGCAGTTCTTC.

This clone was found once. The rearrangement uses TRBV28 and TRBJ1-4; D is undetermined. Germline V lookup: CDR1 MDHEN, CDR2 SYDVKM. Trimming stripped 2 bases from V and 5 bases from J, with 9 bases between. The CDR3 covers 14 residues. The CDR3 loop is CASSLGPTNEKLFF. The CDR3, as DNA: TGTGCCAGCAGTTTAGGCCCCACAAATGAAAAACTGTTTTTT.